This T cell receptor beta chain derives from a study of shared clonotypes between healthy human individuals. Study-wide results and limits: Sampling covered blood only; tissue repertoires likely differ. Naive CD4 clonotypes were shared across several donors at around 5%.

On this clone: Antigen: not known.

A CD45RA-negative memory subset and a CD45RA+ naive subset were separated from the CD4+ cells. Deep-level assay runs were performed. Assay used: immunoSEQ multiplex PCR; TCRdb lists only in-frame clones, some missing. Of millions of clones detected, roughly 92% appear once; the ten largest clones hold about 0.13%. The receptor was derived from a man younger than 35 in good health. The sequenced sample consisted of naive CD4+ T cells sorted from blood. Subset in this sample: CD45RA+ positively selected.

The CDR3 is CASRPGLALTYNEQFF. CDR3 nucleotide sequence: TGTGCCAGCAGACCGGGACTAGCCCTCACCTACAATGAGCAGTTCTTC. The J gene is TRBJ2-1, the V gene TRBV7-8; 9 nucleotides line up with TRBD2. This CDR3 is 16 amino acids long. Germline-derived CDR1 and CDR2 are SGHVS and FQNEAQ. The V segment lost 6 bases and the J segment 2 bases; nucleotides outside the gene matches: 8.